The present entry profiles one TCR beta chain with its context. Its target antigen remains unknown. Base-call qualities are not available, and no considerably larger clone is one nucleotide away. The donors were healthy, HIV-negative adults who had no recently reported acute infections or vaccinations. Only Caucasian adults living in Nashville, Tennessee, USA were represented among the donors. In the unsorted samples, 90 million or so PBMCs were counted, and genomic DNA was extracted using the QIAamp DNA Blood Mini kit. Blood was obtained by leukapheresis, after which PBMCs were separated by Ficoll-Histopaque density gradient centrifugation and cryopreserved in liquid nitrogen vapor phase. The data were taken from a study of shared clonotypes between healthy human individuals (dated by TCRdb to the early 2020s). Regarding the complete study: The cohort included three men and two women between 18 and 49 years of age. To estimate repertoire size and how much clonotype sharing occurs between individuals, the study deeply sequenced the blood TCR repertoires of five healthy adults. To increase sequencing depth and limit assay-specific biases, different laboratories used diverse techniques to prepare libraries and sequence TCR repertoires. Between about 0.8 and 9 billion PBMCs per donor were obtained by leukapheresis.

The research as a whole found: Because the study included only a small number of donors, the genetic and exposure-history diversity represented was limited. Pairwise subsampling indicated that sequencing depth was expected to affect the degree of clonotype sharing among donors. Sampling was limited to blood, and TCR repertoires in tissue likely differ from TCR repertoires in blood.

V gives up 5 bases and J gives up 4 bases, and the segment between their germline ends measures 14 bases. The CDR3 starts with the cysteine, ends with the phenylalanine, and has 14 residues. Of the read, only the CDR3 DNA is kept; its 42 bases are in frame from base 1. From a lookup of the germline V gene (reference sequence), CDR1 and CDR2 are GTSNPN and SVGIG. Using the deep immunoSEQ assay, multiplex PCR amplified TCR CDR3 regions from genomic DNA. Genomic DNA extracted from each cell subset was distributed evenly over all wells of several immunoSEQ 96-well plates, and each plate served as one replicate. For unsorted PBMC, each replicate PCR was loaded with 250 to 300 ng genomic DNA, equivalent to 25,000 to 35,000 T cell genomes. Genomic DNA from unsorted PBMC was sequenced over ten immunoSEQ deep assay plates. Purified libraries were quantified with a Qubit 3.0 fluorometer, sized on a Bioanalyzer 2100, and re-quantified with the KAPA Library Quantification kit. A separate single-read 150-cycle Illumina NextSeq 550 flow cell was used to sequence each immunoSEQ 96-well plate. As for how the authors treated the data: Because the immunoSEQ output held only junctional sequences and lacked quality scores, the filtering could not match the filtering applied to full-length reads. To assign V/J genes and CDR3, sequences were annotated using PyIR, a Python wrapper for IgBLAST v1.9, with IMGT germline references. Reads with weak V/J assignments (E-value above 1e-6), missing CDR3, stop codons, out-of-frame junctions, or ambiguous translated residues were removed. V3J clonotypes were defined by identical inferred V gene, J gene, and CDR3 amino acid sequence. Percentage overlap between repertoires was calculated by dividing the number of shared unique clonotypes by the size of the smaller repertoire. Repertoire richness was assessed with RTK rarefaction, the Chao1 estimator, and Recon v2.1 estimates of unobserved clonotypes. TCRdb retrieved this table from immuneACCESS and kept in-frame rearrangements only. Not all clones are present; in checked studies, unresolved V genes account for under half, and no reason is known for the remainder. V, J and clone size were drawn from that table, and D and trimming were deduced from the DNA. The sample includes some 530,000 clones, with approximately 81% observed a single time. The top ten clonotypes cover about an eighth of the sample.

Sequenced material: PBMCs. The receptor was derived from a woman aged 40 to 50 in good health. Some clones in this sample may be carry-over from other donors' samples. The chain joins TRBV30 to TRBJ1-4; perhaps TRBD1 is the D gene, with 5 bases matching. Read as DNA, the sequence is TGTGCCTGGGGGAAGGGAGGGGATAATGAAAAACTGTTTTTT. This is translated as CAWGKGGDNEKLFF.